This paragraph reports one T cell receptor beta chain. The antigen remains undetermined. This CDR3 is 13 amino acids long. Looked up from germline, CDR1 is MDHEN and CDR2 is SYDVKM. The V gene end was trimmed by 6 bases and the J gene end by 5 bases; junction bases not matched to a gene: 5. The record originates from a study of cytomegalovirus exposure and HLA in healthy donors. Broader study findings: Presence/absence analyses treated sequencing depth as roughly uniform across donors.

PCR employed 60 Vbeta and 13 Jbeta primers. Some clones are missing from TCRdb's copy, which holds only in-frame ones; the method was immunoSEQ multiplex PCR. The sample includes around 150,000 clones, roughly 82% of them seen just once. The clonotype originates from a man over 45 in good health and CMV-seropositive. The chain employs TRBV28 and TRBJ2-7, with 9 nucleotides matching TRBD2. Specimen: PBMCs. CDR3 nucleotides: TGTGCCAGCAGCATATCTAGCGGGAACGAGCAGTACGTC. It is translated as CASSISSGNEQYV.